A single sample is the source of the 16 T cell receptor beta chains below, sequenced in a study of blood T cell repertoires in COVID-19. Data came from immunoSEQ multiplex PCR; TCRdb stores just in-frame clones and leaves some out. The sample lists around 170,000 clones; approximately 88% were seen once. Sequencing was done on a sample of PBMCs or T cells enriched from blood (not recorded which). Receptors were obtained from a woman aged 18-30 years who had recovered from COVID-19.

The chain links TRBV5-1 to TRBJ1-1, with a tentative D call TRBD1 (5 bases). Germline lookup yields CDR1 SGHRS and CDR2 YFSETQ. CDR3 size: 15 residues. The germline V and J ends were trimmed by 2 bases and 1 base, with 12 bases remaining between them. The CDR3, as DNA: TGCGCCAGCAGCTTTTTTACAGGTCAGAACACTGAAGCTTTCTTT. This encodes CASSFFTGQNTEAFF.

V usage is TRBV11-3 and J usage is TRBJ1-1; TRBD1 aligns across 7 bases. Per germline, CDR1 SGHNT and CDR2 YENEEA. The CDR3 runs to 15 residues. Trimming at V came to 5 bases and at J to 1 base, leaving 7 bases not matched to a gene. The CDR3 nucleotides read TGTGCCAGCAGCCTTGAAACAGGGGCGAACACTGAAGCTTTCTTT. Amino acids: CASSLETGANTEAFF.

This clone was seen a handful of times. The gene calls are TRBV12-5 and TRBJ2-3; 14 bases line up with TRBD2. V lost 4 bases and J lost 3; bases outside the gene matches: 3. The CDR3 spans 16 residues. Germline CDR1 and CDR2: LGHNT and FRNRAP. As DNA, the CDR3 is TGTGCTAGTGGTTCGACTAGCGGGGGGGTAACAGATACGCAGTATTTT. Protein: CASGSTSGGVTDTQYF.

V and J are TRBV7-9 and TRBJ2-2; TRBD1 aligns across 8 bases. This CDR3 spans 16 amino acids. V lost 2 bases and J lost 2; bases outside the gene matches: 4. Germline assignment: CDR1 SEHNR and CDR2 FQNEAQ (reference sequence). This CDR3 reads CASSLWTGQNTGELFF. The CDR3 DNA follows: TGTGCCAGCAGCTTATGGACAGGGCAAAACACCGGGGAGCTGTTTTTT. The full variable domain, in which reference TRBV7-9 and TRBJ2-2 provide the parts outside the CDR3, is DTGVSQNPRHKITKRGQNVTFRCDPISEHNRLYWYRQTLGQGPEFLTYFQNEAQLEKSRLLSDRFSAERPKGSFSTLEIQRTEQGDSAMYLCASSLWTGQNTGELFFGEGSRLTVL.

CDR3 nucleotide sequence: TGTGCCAGCAGCCTCCAAAGCGGGAGCTCCTACGAGCAGTACTTC. Its translation: CASSLQSGSSYEQYF. The V gene is TRBV7-2, the J gene TRBJ2-7; 8 bases align to TRBD2. The CDR3 length is 15 residues. J was trimmed by 0 bases and V by 5 bases; bases with no gene match: 6. Germline CDR1 is SGHTA and CDR2 is FQGNSA.

V is TRBV7-2 and J is TRBJ2-5, with 7 bases fitting TRBD2. This CDR3 spans 15 amino acids. Germline V gene data show CDR1 as SGHTA and CDR2 as FQGNSA. V lost 2 bases, J lost 2 bases, and 5 bases stayed unmatched. The CDR3 DNA follows: TGTGCCAGCAGCTTACAGCGGGGACCTCAAGAGACCCAGTACTTC. Its translation: CASSLQRGPQETQYF. The whole variable domain, filled in from reference TRBV7-2 and TRBJ2-5, reads GAGVSQSPSNKVTEKGKDVELRCDPISGHTALYWYRQSLGQGLEFLIYFQGNSAPDKSGLPSDRFSAERTGGSVSTLTIQRTQQEDSAVYLCASSLQRGPQETQYFGPGTRLLVL.

The genes are TRBV11-2 and TRBJ2-1, with a weak D call TRBD2 (6 bases). Per the germline V gene, CDR1 is SGHAT and CDR2 is FQNNGV. V was cut by 5 bases and J by 9 bases, with 20 bases left in between. CDR3 length: 15 amino acids. The CDR3 bases are TGTGCCAGCAGCCCCTTGGCGGGGTACCGGGGTGAGCAGTTCTTC. This gives the protein CASSPLAGYRGEQFF.

This chain connects TRBV7-9 to TRBJ2-3, with D maybe TRBD2 (6 bases). The V gene lost 5 bases and the J gene lost 2 bases, with 14 bases spanning the gap. Germline lookup yields CDR1 SEHNR and CDR2 FQNEAQ (reference sequence). CDR3 length: 15 amino acids. CDR3 DNA sequence: TGTGCCAGCAGCCTCAATGCGGGGCACACAGATACGCAGTATTTT. Translating gives CASSLNAGHTDTQYF. The full variable domain, completed using reference TRBV7-9 and TRBJ2-3, is DTGVSQNPRHKITKRGQNVTFRCDPISEHNRLYWYRQTLGQGPEFLTYFQNEAQLEKSRLLSDRFSAERPKGSFSTLEIQRTEQGDSAMYLCASSLNAGHTDTQYFGPGTRLTVL.

This sequence joins TRBV11-3 and TRBJ2-1, with TRBD2 as a possible D gene (5 bases). Germline V gene sequence: CDR1 SGHNT, CDR2 YENEEA. The length of the CDR3 is 13 residues. V was clipped by 1 base and J by 10 bases, with 11 bases between them. CDR3 coding DNA: TGTGCCAGCAGCTTAGGGGCGGGTGCAGAGCAGTTCTTC. It translates to CASSLGAGAEQFF. The whole variable domain, remainder taken from reference TRBV11-3 and TRBJ2-1, is EAGVVQSPRYKIIEKKQPVAFWCNPISGHNTLYWYLQNLGQGPELLIRYENEEAVDDSQLPKDRFSAERLKGVDSTLKIQPAELGDSAVYLCASSLGAGAEQFFGPGTRLTVL.

The V call is TRBV5-1, the J call TRBJ2-1; 8 bases map to TRBD2. V shed 0 bases, J shed 0 bases, and the junction held 8 bases outside the gene matches. The germline gives CDR1 SGHRS, CDR2 YFSETQ. The CDR3 length is 18 residues. The CDR3 here is CASSLDPSGPYSYNEQFF. The CDR3 DNA reads TGCGCCAGCAGCTTGGATCCTAGCGGGCCTTACTCCTACAATGAGCAGTTCTTC.

This chain uses TRBV6-5 with TRBJ1-4; a possible D gene is TRBD1 (5 bases). The germline V and J ends were trimmed by 6 bases and 7 bases, with 15 bases remaining between them. Germline CDR1 and CDR2: MNHEY and SVGAGI. The CDR3 is 14 residues long. The CDR3 coding sequence is TGTGCCAGCAGCCTAGGGGCGCGGGGTGAAAAACTGTTTTTT. Translated, it gives CASSLGARGEKLFF.

Here the CDR3 reads CASSIFVGADSPLHF. Written as DNA, the CDR3 is TGTGCCAGTAGTATTTTTGTAGGGGCGGATTCACCCCTCCACTTT. The V call is TRBV19, the J call TRBJ1-6; possibly TRBD1 for D (5 bases). Trimming removed 3 bases from V and 8 bases from J, with 14 bases in between. In germline, CDR1 is LNHDA, CDR2 SQIVND (reference sequence). The CDR3 is 15 amino acids.

V and J are TRBV7-2 and TRBJ2-2; D perhaps matches TRBD2 (5 bases). V was cut by 5 bases and J by 0 bases, with 10 bases left in between. CDR1 SGHTA and CDR2 FQGNSA come from the germline V gene. This CDR3 contains 15 residues. CDR3: CASSPRTANTGELFF. CDR3 coding DNA: TGTGCCAGCAGCCCCCGGACTGCGAACACCGGGGAGCTGTTTTTT.

The chain couples TRBV6-5 to TRBJ1-6; 7 nucleotides match TRBD1. Germline values: CDR1 MNHEY, CDR2 SVGAGI. Germline trimming cut 7 bases from V and 9 bases from J; bases unmatched to any gene: 6. The CDR3 sequence is 13 residues long. CDR3 nucleotide sequence: TGTGCCAGCAAGACAGGGTGGTCTTCACCCCTCCACTTT. Amino acid sequence: CASKTGWSSPLHF.

CDR3 region: CASTGGAGGELFF. CDR3 DNA: TGTGCCAGCACGGGGGGCGCAGGCGGGGAGCTGTTTTTT. The chain uses TRBV27 and TRBJ2-2; possibly TRBD2 for D (7 bases). Germline V gene lookup returns CDR1 MNHEY and CDR2 SMNVEV (reference sequence). The CDR3 covers 13 residues. The germline V and J ends were trimmed by 7 bases and 7 bases, with 13 bases remaining between them.

The chain couples TRBV9 to TRBJ2-1; tentatively, D is TRBD2 (6 bases). V lost 0 bases to trimming and J lost 2 bases, with 12 bases between them. From germline, CDR1 is SGDLS and CDR2 YYNGEE. CDR3 length: 16 residues. The DNA of the CDR3 is TGTGCCAGCAGCGTAGCAGGGAGGATCCCCTACAATGAGCAGTTCTTC. Its protein is CASSVAGRIPYNEQFF.